This is a list of T cell receptor beta chains from one sample in a study of T cell repertoires in cytomegalovirus infection. TCRdb re-called the reads with MiXCR, one entry per CDR3 protein. The table lists some 940,000 distinct CDR3 sequences, 30% to 40% of them singletons. Their antigens are not known. The specimen was cultured CD8+ T cells from PBMCs, collected from culture after CMV antigen stimulation. These TCRs come from a human donor in good health (CMV status not recorded). Some clones in this sample may be carry-over from other donors' samples. CDR3s include the opening cysteine and the closing phenylalanine or tryptophan. The D gene is left open where the match is weak. The size of a clone is reported for some rows only, either as once, few or many, or as a class for expanded clones.

J,length,V,size,D,CDR3,DNA
TRBJ1-1,13,TRBV11-1,.,.,CASSLVQDTEAFF,TGTGCCAGCAGCTTAGTCCAGGACACTGAAGCTTTCTTT
TRBJ2-1,17,TRBV6-5,few,.,CASSYSYGGPSYNEQFF,TGTGCCAGCAGTTACTCTTACGGGGGGCCCTCCTACAATGAGCAGTTCTTC
TRBJ2-3,16,TRBV11-1,.,.,CASSPRRASEQDTQYF,TGTGCCAGCAGCCCTCGCCGCGCTAGCGAACAAGATACGCAGTATTTT
TRBJ2-2,17,TRBV6-1,many,.,CASSEGFEQGDTGELFF,TGTGCCAGCAGTGAAGGTTTCGAACAGGGCGACACCGGGGAGCTGTTTTTT
TRBJ2-5,16,TRBV24-1,.,TRBD1,CATSDPDRGRSETQYF,TGTGCCACCAGTGACCCAGACAGGGGTCGGTCAGAGACCCAGTACTTC
TRBJ1-1,15,TRBV19,few,.,CASSVRTAMNTEAFF,TGTGCCAGTAGTGTGAGGACGGCAATGAACACTGAAGCTTTCTTT
TRBJ1-1,13,TRBV29-1,few,.,CSVYRVANTEAFF,TGCAGCGTATACAGGGTGGCGAACACTGAAGCTTTCTTT
TRBJ1-1,13,TRBV6-5,few,.,CASTAGGHTEAFF,TGTGCCAGCACTGCAGGTGGGCACACTGAAGCTTTCTTT
TRBJ1-1,15,TRBV6-5,few,TRBD1,CASSYLLGGNTEAFF,TGTGCCAGCAGTTACCTTCTAGGGGGCAACACTGAAGCTTTCTTT
TRBJ2-5,14,TRBV4-1,.,TRBD2,CASSTVSGGETQYF,TGCGCCAGCAGCACTGTTAGCGGGGGAGAGACCCAGTACTTC
TRBJ2-7,14,TRBV14,few,TRBD2,CASSQGLGAYEQYF,TGTGCCAGCAGCCAGGGACTAGGGGCCTACGAGCAGTACTTC